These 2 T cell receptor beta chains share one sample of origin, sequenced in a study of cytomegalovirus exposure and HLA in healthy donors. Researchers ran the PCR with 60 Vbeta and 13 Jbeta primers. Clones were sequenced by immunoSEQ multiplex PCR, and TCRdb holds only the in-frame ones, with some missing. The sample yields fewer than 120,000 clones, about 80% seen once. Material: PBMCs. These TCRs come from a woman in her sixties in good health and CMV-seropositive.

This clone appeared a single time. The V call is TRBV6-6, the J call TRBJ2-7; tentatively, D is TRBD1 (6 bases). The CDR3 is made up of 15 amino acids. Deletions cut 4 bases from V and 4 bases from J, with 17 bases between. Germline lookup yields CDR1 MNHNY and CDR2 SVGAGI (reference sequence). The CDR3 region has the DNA TGTGCCAGCAGTTTACAACTGACAGGTCCTTACGAGCAGTACTTC. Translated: CASSLQLTGPYEQYF.

This CDR3 reads CASSVLTGNTEAFF. The CDR3 DNA follows: TGCGCCAGCAGCGTCTTGACAGGGAACACTGAAGCTTTCTTT. V and J are TRBV5-1 and TRBJ1-1; a possible D gene is TRBD1 (6 bases). The CDR3 has 14 residues. With 4 bases removed from V and 1 base from J, the gap between germline ends came to 11 bases. Germline-derived CDR1 and CDR2 are SGHRS and YFSETQ.